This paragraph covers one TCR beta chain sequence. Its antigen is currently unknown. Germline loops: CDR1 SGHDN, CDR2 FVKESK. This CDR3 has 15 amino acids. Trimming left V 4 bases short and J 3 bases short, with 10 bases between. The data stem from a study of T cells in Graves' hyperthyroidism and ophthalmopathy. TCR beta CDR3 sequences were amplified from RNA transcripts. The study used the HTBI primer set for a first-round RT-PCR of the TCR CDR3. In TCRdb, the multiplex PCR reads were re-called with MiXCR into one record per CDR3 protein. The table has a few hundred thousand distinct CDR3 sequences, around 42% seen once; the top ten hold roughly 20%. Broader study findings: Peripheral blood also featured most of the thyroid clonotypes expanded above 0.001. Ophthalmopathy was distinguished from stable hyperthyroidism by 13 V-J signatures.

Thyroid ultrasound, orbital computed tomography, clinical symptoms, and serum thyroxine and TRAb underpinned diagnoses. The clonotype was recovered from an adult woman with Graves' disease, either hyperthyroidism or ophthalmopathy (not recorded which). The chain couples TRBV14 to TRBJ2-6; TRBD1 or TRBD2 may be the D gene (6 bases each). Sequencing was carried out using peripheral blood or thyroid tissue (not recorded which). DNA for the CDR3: TGTGCCAGCAGCCGAAGGGGGGTTGGGGCCAACGTCCTGACTTTC. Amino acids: CASSRRGVGANVLTF.